Each of the 10 T cell receptor beta chains below was sequenced from the same sample in a study of control samples from healthy donors and cancer patients. Profiling relied on immunoSEQ multiplex PCR, and the TCRdb table lists in-frame clones only, not all of them. The sample contains around 130,000 clones, about 83% of which appear only once. Source material: blood. Source of these receptors: a man younger than 40 in good health.

This chain links TRBV21-1 with TRBJ2-3; the table gives TRBD2 as D, unverified against the DNA. TRBV21-1 represents a pseudogene. The CDR3 contains 14 residues. The CDR3 reads CASSKLAGGHTQYF. CDR3 DNA sequence: TGTGCCAGCAGCAAACTAGCGGGGGGACATACGCAGTATTTT.

The rearrangement links TRBV6-6 to TRBJ1-2; 9 nucleotides align to TRBD1. The junction had 12 bases not matched to a gene; V was cut back by 6 bases and J by 4 bases. Germline assignment: CDR1 MNHNY and CDR2 SVGAGI (reference sequence). The CDR3 covers 16 residues. In nucleotides, the CDR3 is TGTGCCAGCAGATCCTCCGGGACAGGGACAGGCTATGGCTACACCTTC. Protein sequence: CASRSSGTGTGYGYTF.

The chain joins TRBV19 to TRBJ1-5, with 9 bases identical to TRBD1. The CDR3 sequence is 15 residues long. V trimming: 6 bases; J trimming: 7 bases; junction bases outside the gene matches: 10. CDR1 is LNHDA and CDR2 is SQIVND in the germline V gene (reference sequence). In DNA form, the CDR3 reads TGTGCCAGTAGCCCCGGACAGGGGAGGGGGCAGCCCCAGCATTTT. This sequence encodes CASSPGQGRGQPQHF.

The chain is built from TRBV12-3 or TRBV12-4 and TRBJ2-7; a weak D match, TRBD1 (6 bases). This CDR3 comprises 11 residues. With 8 bases removed from V and 3 bases from J, the gap between germline ends came to 8 bases. CDR3 region: CASGRGYEQYF. The CDR3 nucleotides read TGTGCCAGCGGCAGGGGCTACGAGCAGTACTTC.

The chain is built from TRBV19 and TRBJ1-5; the match to TRBD1 covers 9 bases. V shed 3 bases, J shed 1 base, and the junction held 4 bases outside the gene matches. This CDR3 is built from 16 residues. The germline V gene has CDR1 LNHDA and CDR2 SQIVND (reference sequence). CDR3 nucleotides: TGTGCCAGTAGTATCCAGACAGGGGGGAGCAATCAGCCCCAGCATTTT. It yields the protein CASSIQTGGSNQPQHF.

The genes are TRBV19 and TRBJ1-3; maybe TRBD1 (6 bases). This CDR3 has 14 residues. Trimming cost V 4 bases and J 0 bases, with 7 bases left between them. CDR1 LNHDA and CDR2 SQIVND come from the germline V gene (reference sequence). In nucleotides, the CDR3 is TGTGCCAGTAGTAAACAGGGCTCTGGAAACACCATATATTTT. Amino acid sequence: CASSKQGSGNTIYF.

The V and J genes are TRBV5-1 and TRBJ2-2; 8 bases are a match to TRBD1. With V trimmed by 0 bases and J by 8 bases, 9 bases remained unmatched. The germline CDR1 and CDR2 sequences are SGHRS and YFSETQ. The CDR3 sequence is 16 residues long. The CDR3 DNA follows: TGCGCCAGCAGCTTGGAAGGAAACAGGGGGTCAGGGGAGCTGTTTTTT. Translating gives CASSLEGNRGSGELFF. Full variable domain (rest looked up from reference TRBV5-1 and TRBJ2-2): KAGVTQTPRYLIKTRGQQVTLSCSPISGHRSVSWYQQTPGQGLQFLFEYFSETQRNKGNFPGRFSGRQFSNSRSEMNVSTLELGDSALYLCASSLEGNRGSGELFFGEGSRLTVL.

The chain couples TRBV10-3 to TRBJ1-2; TRBD1 matches 11 bases. J lost 4 bases, V lost 9 bases, and 16 bases had no gene match. Per the germline V gene, CDR1 is ENHRY and CDR2 is SYGVKD. This CDR3 comprises 17 residues. Written as DNA, the CDR3 is TGTGCCATAACGACAGGACAGGGGGCGCGGGACTCCTATGGCTACACCTTC. Its protein product is CAITTGQGARDSYGYTF.

The chain employs TRBV20-1 and TRBJ1-1; D remains ambiguous. Germline lookup yields CDR1 DFQATT and CDR2 SNEGSKA (reference sequence). Trimming removed 3 bases from V and 5 bases from J, with 13 bases in between. The CDR3 sequence is 13 residues long. The DNA for the CDR3 is TGCAGTGCTAGTTCCGAGGGCCGGACTGAAGCTTTCTTT. Translated, it gives CSASSEGRTEAFF.

The V and J genes are TRBV3-1 (or the pseudogene TRBV3-2) and TRBJ2-3; TRBD1 matches 8 bases. This CDR3 region has 14 residues. Germline V lookup: CDR1 LGHDT, CDR2 YNNKEL (reference sequence). The J segment lost 2 bases and the V segment lost 6 bases, leaving 4 bases of the junction unmatched. CDR3 loop: CASRADRVTDTQYF. CDR3 DNA: TGTGCCAGCAGAGCGGACAGGGTCACAGATACGCAGTATTTT.